This is a list of T cell receptor beta chains from one sample in a study of pediatric ulcerative colitis. Clones were sequenced by immunoSEQ multiplex PCR, and TCRdb holds only the in-frame ones, with some missing. In the table there are tens of thousands of clones, just over 75% of which are singletons. The specimen was blood. These receptors were obtained from a boy younger than 18 with moderate ulcerative colitis. The CDR3 runs from the conserved cysteine through the conserved F or W. A D gene is named only where the DNA matches it firmly. Rows may omit the clone size; those that give it use once, few, many or a size class.

clone size: NA
J gene: TRBJ2-6
CDR3 length: 18
D gene: NA
V gene: TRBV9
CDR3 protein: CASSGGQNPDSGANVLTF
CDR3 DNA: TGTGCCAGCAGCGGAGGACAGAACCCAGACTCTGGGGCCAACGTCCTGACTTTC

clone size: NA
J gene: TRBJ2-7
CDR3 length: 13
D gene: TRBD1
V gene: TRBV11-2
CDR3 protein: CASSWDRGYEQYF
CDR3 DNA: TGTGCCAGCAGCTGGGACAGGGGTTACGAGCAGTACTTC

clone size: NA
J gene: TRBJ1-3
CDR3 length: 15
D gene: NA
V gene: TRBV2
CDR3 protein: CASSPVPSSGNTIYF
CDR3 DNA: TGTGCCAGCAGCCCGGTACCGAGCTCTGGAAACACCATATATTTT

clone size: once
J gene: TRBJ2-5
CDR3 length: 15
D gene: NA
V gene: TRBV21-1
CDR3 protein: CASRGASDFEETQYF
CDR3 DNA: TGTGCCAGCCGAGGGGCTAGCGATTTCGAGGAGACCCAGTACTTC

clone size: NA
J gene: TRBJ2-1
CDR3 length: 13
D gene: TRBD2
V gene: TRBV10-3
CDR3 protein: CATLAGGYNEQFF
CDR3 DNA: TGTGCCACGCTAGCGGGGGGCTACAATGAGCAGTTCTTC

clone size: NA
J gene: TRBJ1-2
CDR3 length: 16
D gene: TRBD1
V gene: TRBV7-2
CDR3 protein: CASSHANRGTSYGYTF
CDR3 DNA: TGTGCCAGCAGCCATGCAAACAGGGGGACGTCTTATGGCTACACCTTC

clone size: NA
J gene: TRBJ2-7
CDR3 length: 15
D gene: NA
V gene: TRBV5-5
CDR3 protein: CASSQSSGRAYEQYF
CDR3 DNA: TGTGCCAGCAGCCAGTCCTCGGGTAGGGCATACGAGCAGTACTTC

clone size: few
J gene: TRBJ2-7
CDR3 length: 14
D gene: NA
V gene: TRBV27
CDR3 protein: CAVKRQPNSYEQYF
CDR3 DNA: TGTGCCGTCAAAAGGCAGCCGAACTCCTACGAGCAGTACTTC

clone size: NA
J gene: TRBJ1-1
CDR3 length: 13
D gene: NA
V gene: TRBV5-1
CDR3 protein: CASSPGGNTEAFF
CDR3 DNA: TGCGCCAGCAGCCCGGGGGGGAACACTGAAGCTTTCTTT

clone size: NA
J gene: TRBJ1-1
CDR3 length: 15
D gene: TRBD1
V gene: TRBV5-1
CDR3 protein: CASGSVPGQVTEAFF
CDR3 DNA: TGCGCCAGCGGGTCCGTCCCGGGACAGGTCACTGAAGCTTTCTTT

clone size: NA
J gene: TRBJ1-5
CDR3 length: 13
D gene: NA
V gene: TRBV6-5
CDR3 protein: CASAAGLNQPQHF
CDR3 DNA: TGTGCCAGCGCAGCAGGACTCAATCAGCCCCAGCATTTT

clone size: NA
J gene: TRBJ2-1
CDR3 length: 16
D gene: NA
V gene: TRBV27
CDR3 protein: CASSLSISGTYNEQFF
CDR3 DNA: TGTGCCAGCAGTTTATCGATTTCAGGCACCTACAATGAGCAGTTCTTC

clone size: NA
J gene: TRBJ2-5
CDR3 length: 15
D gene: NA
V gene: TRBV5-1
CDR3 protein: CASSLAGGRQETQYF
CDR3 DNA: TGCGCCAGCAGCTTGGCAGGGGGGAGGCAAGAGACCCAGTACTTC

clone size: NA
J gene: TRBJ2-7
CDR3 length: 15
D gene: NA
V gene: TRBV9
CDR3 protein: CASSVSGSLVREQYF
CDR3 DNA: TGTGCCAGCAGCGTATCGGGCAGCCTCGTCAGGGAGCAGTACTTC

clone size: NA
J gene: TRBJ2-1
CDR3 length: 16
D gene: NA
V gene: TRBV7-3
CDR3 protein: CASSPRWARGSDEQFF
CDR3 DNA: TGTGCCAGCAGCCCACGGTGGGCTAGGGGGAGCGATGAGCAGTTCTTC

clone size: NA
J gene: TRBJ1-2
CDR3 length: 15
D gene: NA
V gene: TRBV19
CDR3 protein: CVSRDSSKEGYGYTF
CDR3 DNA: TGTGTTAGCCGGGACTCCTCTAAAGAGGGCTATGGCTACACCTTC

clone size: NA
J gene: TRBJ1-1
CDR3 length: 15
D gene: NA
V gene: TRBV29-1
CDR3 protein: CSVEEAGRWGTEAFF
CDR3 DNA: TGCAGCGTTGAGGAGGCCGGTCGGTGGGGCACTGAAGCTTTCTTT

clone size: few
J gene: TRBJ2-5
CDR3 length: 14
D gene: TRBD2
V gene: TRBV25-1
CDR3 protein: CASSSGGNQETQYF
CDR3 DNA: TGTGCCAGTTCCAGCGGGGGGAATCAAGAGACCCAGTACTTC

clone size: NA
J gene: TRBJ2-7
CDR3 length: 15
D gene: NA
V gene: TRBV5-1
CDR3 protein: CASSLAGGSSYEQYF
CDR3 DNA: TGCGCCAGCAGCTTGGCCGGGGGTTCCTCCTACGAGCAGTACTTC

clone size: NA
J gene: TRBJ2-3
CDR3 length: 17
D gene: TRBD2
V gene: TRBV5-1
CDR3 protein: CASSTIAGGTRTDTQYF
CDR3 DNA: TGCGCCAGCAGCACCATAGCGGGGGGAACACGCACAGATACGCAGTATTTT

clone size: NA
J gene: TRBJ1-1
CDR3 length: 10
D gene: NA
V gene: TRBV30
CDR3 protein: CAWIRTEAFF
CDR3 DNA: TGTGCCTGGATTAGAACTGAAGCTTTCTTT

clone size: few
J gene: TRBJ1-6
CDR3 length: 13
D gene: NA
V gene: TRBV5-1
CDR3 protein: CASSLGWGSPLHF
CDR3 DNA: TGCGCCAGCAGCTTGGGGTGGGGTTCACCCCTCCACTTT

clone size: NA
J gene: TRBJ2-6
CDR3 length: 17
D gene: NA
V gene: TRBV29-1
CDR3 protein: CSVENRPGDSGANVLTF
CDR3 DNA: TGCAGCGTTGAGAACAGGCCTGGGGACTCTGGGGCCAACGTCCTGACTTTC

clone size: few
J gene: TRBJ1-2
CDR3 length: 14
D gene: NA
V gene: TRBV2
CDR3 protein: CASRPVLSPYGYTF
CDR3 DNA: TGTGCCAGCAGGCCCGTCCTGAGCCCCTATGGCTACACCTTC

clone size: once
J gene: TRBJ2-3
CDR3 length: 14
D gene: NA
V gene: TRBV4-1
CDR3 protein: CASSQVWVGDTQYF
CDR3 DNA: TGCGCCAGCAGCCAAGTATGGGTAGGTGATACGCAGTATTTT

clone size: NA
J gene: TRBJ1-2
CDR3 length: 13
D gene: TRBD1
V gene: TRBV27
CDR3 protein: CASSTTTGAGYTF
CDR3 DNA: TGTGCCAGCAGTACAACGACAGGGGCGGGCTACACCTTC

clone size: NA
J gene: TRBJ2-3
CDR3 length: 13
D gene: TRBD1
V gene: TRBV19
CDR3 protein: CASSGQGADTQYF
CDR3 DNA: TGTGCCAGTAGTGGACAGGGGGCAGATACGCAGTATTTT

clone size: NA
J gene: TRBJ1-4
CDR3 length: 15
D gene: TRBD1
V gene: TRBV9
CDR3 protein: CASSVAGTGGEKLFF
CDR3 DNA: TGTGCCAGCAGCGTAGCTGGGACAGGGGGTGAAAAACTGTTTTTT

clone size: NA
J gene: TRBJ1-1
CDR3 length: 13
D gene: NA
V gene: TRBV29-1
CDR3 protein: CSVEGRLNTEAFF
CDR3 DNA: TGCAGCGTTGAGGGACGGCTGAACACTGAAGCTTTCTTT

clone size: NA
J gene: TRBJ1-5
CDR3 length: 16
D gene: NA
V gene: TRBV5-1
CDR3 protein: CASSLGIDRYNQPQHF
CDR3 DNA: TGCGCCAGCAGCTTGGGGATAGACAGATACAATCAGCCCCAGCATTTT

clone size: NA
J gene: TRBJ2-1
CDR3 length: 16
D gene: TRBD2
V gene: TRBV5-4
CDR3 protein: CASSVSGRASYNEQFF
CDR3 DNA: TGTGCCAGCAGCGTTAGCGGGAGGGCCTCCTACAATGAGCAGTTCTTC

clone size: NA
J gene: TRBJ1-2
CDR3 length: 12
D gene: TRBD1
V gene: TRBV19
CDR3 protein: CASSGDRGGYTF
CDR3 DNA: TGTGCCAGTAGTGGAGACAGGGGTGGCTACACCTTC

clone size: NA
J gene: TRBJ1-3
CDR3 length: 16
D gene: NA
V gene: TRBV4-1
CDR3 protein: CASSHQDRRSGNTIYF
CDR3 DNA: TGCGCCAGCAGCCACCAAGACCGCCGCTCTGGAAACACCATATATTTT

clone size: NA
J gene: TRBJ1-2
CDR3 length: 14
D gene: NA
V gene: TRBV5-4
CDR3 protein: CASSLDRHNYGYTF
CDR3 DNA: TGTGCCAGCAGCTTGGACCGACATAACTATGGCTACACCTTC

clone size: NA
J gene: TRBJ2-2
CDR3 length: 18
D gene: NA
V gene: TRBV23-1
CDR3 protein: CASSHPGDGQSNTGELFF
CDR3 DNA: TGCGCCAGCAGTCATCCAGGGGACGGACAGTCGAACACCGGGGAGCTGTTTTTT

clone size: NA
J gene: TRBJ2-3
CDR3 length: 15
D gene: NA
V gene: TRBV7-2
CDR3 protein: CASSLARDSTDTQYF
CDR3 DNA: TGTGCCAGCAGCTTAGCGCGGGACAGCACAGATACGCAGTATTTT

clone size: NA
J gene: TRBJ1-5
CDR3 length: 16
D gene: NA
V gene: TRBV9
CDR3 protein: CASSVRPGPSRQPQHF
CDR3 DNA: TGTGCCAGCAGCGTACGTCCGGGTCCTAGCCGTCAGCCCCAGCATTTT

clone size: once
J gene: TRBJ1-5
CDR3 length: 14
D gene: NA
V gene: TRBV27
CDR3 protein: CASSLFGSNQPQHF
CDR3 DNA: TGTGCCAGCAGTTTATTTGGAAGTAATCAGCCCCAGCATTTT

clone size: NA
J gene: TRBJ2-1
CDR3 length: 14
D gene: TRBD2
V gene: TRBV29-1
CDR3 protein: CSVPGLVGYNEQFF
CDR3 DNA: TGCAGCGTTCCAGGACTAGTGGGGTACAATGAGCAGTTCTTC

clone size: NA
J gene: TRBJ1-2
CDR3 length: 14
D gene: NA
V gene: TRBV13
CDR3 protein: CASSLDRGGYGYTF
CDR3 DNA: TGTGCCAGCAGCTTAGATCGGGGTGGCTATGGCTACACCTTC

clone size: NA
J gene: TRBJ2-2
CDR3 length: 14
D gene: NA
V gene: TRBV5-1
CDR3 protein: CASRPDGNTGELFF
CDR3 DNA: TGCGCCAGCAGACCGGACGGGAACACCGGGGAGCTGTTTTTT

clone size: NA
J gene: TRBJ2-7
CDR3 length: 13
D gene: NA
V gene: TRBV2
CDR3 protein: CASRVRSSYEQYF
CDR3 DNA: TGTGCCAGCAGGGTTAGGAGCTCCTACGAGCAGTACTTC

clone size: few
J gene: TRBJ1-4
CDR3 length: 13
D gene: TRBD1
V gene: TRBV30
CDR3 protein: CAWSADRVEKLFF
CDR3 DNA: TGTGCCTGGAGTGCGGACAGGGTTGAAAAACTGTTTTTT

clone size: NA
J gene: TRBJ1-6
CDR3 length: 16
D gene: TRBD1
V gene: TRBV7-8
CDR3 protein: CASSVRDSGFHSPLHF
CDR3 DNA: TGTGCCAGCAGCGTAAGGGACAGCGGTTTTCATTCACCCCTCCACTTT

clone size: NA
J gene: TRBJ2-7
CDR3 length: 18
D gene: NA
V gene: TRBV12-2
CDR3 protein: CASRSLTPPTGPCYEQYF
CDR3 DNA: TGTGCAAGTCGCTCTCTAACTCCTCCCACAGGGCCGTGCTACGAGCAGTACTTC

clone size: NA
J gene: TRBJ2-5
CDR3 length: 15
D gene: NA
V gene: TRBV6-5
CDR3 protein: CASSYSRGNRETQYF
CDR3 DNA: TGTGCCAGCAGTTACTCGAGGGGGAATCGAGAGACCCAGTACTTC

clone size: NA
J gene: TRBJ1-5
CDR3 length: 13
D gene: NA
V gene: TRBV6-5
CDR3 protein: CASSKGGAQPQHF
CDR3 DNA: TGTGCCAGCAGCAAGGGCGGGGCCCAGCCCCAGCATTTT

clone size: NA
J gene: TRBJ1-6
CDR3 length: 18
D gene: TRBD1
V gene: TRBV2
CDR3 protein: CASSPRASGGVDNSPLHF
CDR3 DNA: TGTGCCAGCAGTCCTCGGGCTTCAGGGGGTGTGGATAATTCACCCCTCCACTTT

clone size: NA
J gene: TRBJ2-1
CDR3 length: 12
D gene: NA
V gene: TRBV9
CDR3 protein: CASSKQDNEQFF
CDR3 DNA: TGTGCCAGCAGCAAACAGGACAATGAGCAGTTCTTC